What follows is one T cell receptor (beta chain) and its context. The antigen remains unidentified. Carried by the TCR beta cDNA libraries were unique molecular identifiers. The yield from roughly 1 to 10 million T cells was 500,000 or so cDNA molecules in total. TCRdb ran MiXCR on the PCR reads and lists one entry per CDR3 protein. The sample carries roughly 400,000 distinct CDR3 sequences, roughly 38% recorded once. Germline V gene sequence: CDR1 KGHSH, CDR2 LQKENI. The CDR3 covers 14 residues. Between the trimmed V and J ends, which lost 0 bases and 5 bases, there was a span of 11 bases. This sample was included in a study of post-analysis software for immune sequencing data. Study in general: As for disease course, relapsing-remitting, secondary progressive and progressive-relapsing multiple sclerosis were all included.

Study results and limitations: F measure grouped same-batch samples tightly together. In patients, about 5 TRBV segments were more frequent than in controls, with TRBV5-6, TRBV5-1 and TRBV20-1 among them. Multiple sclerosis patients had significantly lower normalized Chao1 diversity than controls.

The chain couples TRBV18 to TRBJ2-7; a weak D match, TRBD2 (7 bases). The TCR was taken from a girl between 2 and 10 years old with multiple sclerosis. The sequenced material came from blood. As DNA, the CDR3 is TGTGCCAGCTCACCACCGGGGGGGCTTCACGAGCAGTACTTC. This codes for CASSPPGGLHEQYF.